The 5 T cell receptor beta chains below come from one sample, sequenced in a study of T-cell reconstitution after alpha-beta-depleted transplantation in children. TCRbeta library construction was performed incorporating unique molecular identifiers. From the PCR reads, TCRdb called clonotypes with MiXCR, one entry per CDR3 protein. The table records about 500,000 distinct CDR3 sequences, around a third of them present only once. The sample here was PBMCs from the stem cell graft donor, taken from the stem cell graft. These receptors all stem from a human donor who donated a stem cell graft to a child with aplastic anemia.

This rearrangement joins TRBV12-3 or TRBV12-4 to TRBJ2-6; D uncertain. This CDR3 region has 15 residues. The V and J ends lost 6 bases and 0 bases respectively, with 9 bases between them. The CDR3 nucleotides are TGTGCCAGCAGCCGGCGGAGCTCTGGGGCCAACGTCCTGACTTTC. As protein: CASSRRSSGANVLTF.

The gene calls are TRBV4-3 and TRBJ2-3, with TRBD2 matching 7 bases. The CDR3 has 16 residues. Germline lookup yields CDR1 LGHNA and CDR2 YSLEER. With V trimmed by 2 bases and J by 4 bases, 9 bases remained unmatched. CDR3 residues: CASSQSGGWGPDTQYF. The CDR3 coding sequence is TGCGCCAGCAGCCAATCGGGGGGATGGGGCCCAGATACGCAGTATTTT.

The chain combines TRBV9 with TRBJ2-1; no reliable D call. The V end lost 2 bases, the J end lost 9 bases, and 9 bases lay between the germline ends. The CDR3 has 12 residues. Germline CDR1 reads SGDLS; CDR2 reads YYNGEE. CDR3 sequence: CASSVRSGEQFF. CDR3 in DNA: TGTGCCAGCAGCGTTCGTTCCGGTGAGCAGTTCTTC. Looking up the rest from reference TRBV9 and TRBJ2-1 gives the full variable domain: DSGVTQTPKHLITATGQRVTLRCSPRSGDLSVYWYQQSLDQGLQFLIQYYNGEERAKGNILERFSAQQFPDLHSELNLSSLELGDSALYFCASSVRSGEQFFGPGTRLTVL.

The chain is built from TRBV12-3 or TRBV12-4 and TRBJ1-2, with D possibly TRBD1 on 5 matching bases. The CDR3 consists of 17 residues. Trimming cost V 3 bases and J 7 bases, with 24 bases left between them. In nucleotides, the CDR3 is TGTGCCAGCAGTTTGGCGGAACCAGGGAGGAGACGGAGTGGCTACACCTTC. As protein: CASSLAEPGRRRSGYTF.

The rearrangement links TRBV7-8 to TRBJ2-5; D might be TRBD1 (6 bases). Germline CDR1 SGHVS, CDR2 FQNEAQ. The CDR3 totals 15 residues. V was cut by 4 bases and J by 2 bases, with 14 bases left in between. The chain's CDR3 is CASSYPGAGQETQYF. The CDR3 DNA reads TGTGCCAGCAGCTACCCAGGGGCAGGTCAAGAGACCCAGTACTTC.